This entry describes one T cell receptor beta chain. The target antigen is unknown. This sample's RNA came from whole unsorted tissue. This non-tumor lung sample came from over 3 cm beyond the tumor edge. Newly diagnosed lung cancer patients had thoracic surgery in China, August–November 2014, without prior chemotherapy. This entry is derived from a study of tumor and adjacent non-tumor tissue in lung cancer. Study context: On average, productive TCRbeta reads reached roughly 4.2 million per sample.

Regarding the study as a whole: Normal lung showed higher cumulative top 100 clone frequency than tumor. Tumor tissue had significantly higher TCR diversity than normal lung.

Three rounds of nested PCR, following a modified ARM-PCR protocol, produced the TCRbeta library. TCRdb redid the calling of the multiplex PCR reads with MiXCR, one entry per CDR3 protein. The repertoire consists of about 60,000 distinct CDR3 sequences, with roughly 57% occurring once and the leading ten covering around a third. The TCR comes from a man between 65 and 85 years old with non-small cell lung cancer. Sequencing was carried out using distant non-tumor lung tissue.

Here the CDR3 DNA reads TGTGCCAGCAGTGAATTTAAGACAGGGTCCACAGATACGCAGTATTTT. Translating gives CASSEFKTGSTDTQYF. This chain joins TRBV25-1 and TRBJ2-3; TRBD1 agrees at 7 bases. The CDR3 consists of 16 residues. V gave up 1 base and J gave up 2 bases; unmatched junction bases: 6. Germline CDR1 is MGHDK and CDR2 is SYGVNS.